A selection of T cell receptor beta chains follows, all from one sample in a study of blood T cells in healthy people across ages. TCRdb redid the calling of the 5' RACE reads with MiXCR, one entry per CDR3 protein. The repertoire consists of more than 1,000,000 distinct CDR3 sequences, with approximately 26% occurring once and the leading ten covering 0.75%. The same data also contributed to another study, on T cells of mothers and their children.

Sequencing was performed on blood. The source is a girl aged 2 to 9 in good health. Both conserved end residues are part of each CDR3. D genes are given only for firm matches. Expanded clones are given a class, and other clones once, few, many or no size at all.

J gene | clone size | D gene | V gene | CDR3 protein | CDR3 DNA
TRBJ1-5 | . | . | TRBV27 | CASRAGRMGNQPQHF | TGTGCCAGCAGGGCGGGGAGGATGGGTAATCAGCCCCAGCATTTT
TRBJ1-1 | . | TRBD1 | TRBV6-1 | CASILDRDTEAFF | TGTGCCAGCATCCTGGACAGGGACACTGAAGCTTTCTTT
TRBJ2-1 | few | TRBD1 | TRBV7-2 | CASSLVSGQGVNEQFF | TGTGCCAGCAGCTTAGTATCAGGACAGGGGGTCAATGAGCAGTTCTTC
TRBJ2-5 | . | . | TRBV19 | CASSANTLARETQYF | TGTGCCAGTAGTGCCAACACACTAGCTCGAGAGACCCAGTACTTC
TRBJ1-4 | few | TRBD1 | TRBV28 | CASQAGQYENLFF | TGTGCCAGCCAGGCGGGACAGTATGAAAACCTGTTTTTT
TRBJ1-1 | . | . | TRBV7-3 | CASSLSGGLEAFF | TGTGCCAGCAGCTTATCGGGAGGGCTTGAAGCTTTCTTT
TRBJ2-3 | . | . | TRBV18 | CASFGSLSDTQYF | TGTGCCAGCTTCGGGTCCCTTTCGGATACGCAGTATTTT
TRBJ2-5 | few | TRBD1 | TRBV5-1 | CASSLFDRDQETQYF | TGCGCCAGCAGCTTGTTTGACAGGGACCAAGAGACCCAGTACTTC
TRBJ2-5 | few | TRBD2 | TRBV10-3 | CATRDPIRTSGSDTTVKTQYF | TGTGCCACCCGCGACCCCATCCGGACTAGCGGGAGTGACACCACCGTAAAGACCCAGTACTTC
TRBJ2-5 | . | . | TRBV5-1 | CASSEEGAETQYF | TGCGCCAGCAGTGAGGAGGGGGCGGAGACCCAGTACTTC
TRBJ1-6 | . | TRBD1 | TRBV29-1 | CSVRDRVNSPLHF | TGCAGCGTCCGGGACAGGGTAAACTCACCCCTCCACTTT
TRBJ2-4 | . | . | TRBV7-9 | CASSLLGPSKDIQYF | TGTGCCAGCAGCTTGTTGGGTCCCTCCAAGGACATTCAGTACTTC
TRBJ1-6 | few | . | TRBV4-1 | CASSLLGPLSYNSPLHF | TGCGCCAGCAGCCTTCTCGGACCGCTCTCCTATAATTCACCCCTCCACTTT
TRBJ2-3 | . | TRBD1 | TRBV19 | CPGKGADTQYF | TGTCCGGGGAAGGGGGCGGATACGCAGTATTTT
TRBJ2-7 | few | . | TRBV29-1 | CSVHSGRDSYEQYF | TGCAGCGTCCATAGCGGTAGGGATTCCTACGAGCAGTACTTC
TRBJ2-1 | . | TRBD2 | TRBV29-1 | CSYHEREGLYEQFF | TGCAGCTACCACGAGCGGGAGGGCCTGTATGAGCAGTTCTTC
TRBJ2-7 | . | . | TRBV29-1 | CSVGTNAYEQYF | TGCAGCGTGGGGACAAATGCCTACGAGCAGTACTTC
TRBJ2-3 | few | . | TRBV11-1 | CASSQAGGRSTDTQYF | TGTGCCAGCAGTCAAGCAGGGGGGCGAAGCACAGATACGCAGTATTTT
TRBJ1-1 | . | . | TRBV29-1 | CSVEEVEGIEAFF | TGCAGCGTTGAGGAAGTCGAGGGCATTGAAGCTTTCTTT
TRBJ2-1 | . | . | TRBV7-8 | CASSLFKMGFYNEQFF | TGTGCCAGCAGCTTATTTAAGATGGGCTTTTACAATGAGCAGTTCTTC
TRBJ2-1 | few | TRBD2 | TRBV20-1 | CSATGLAYNEQFF | TGCAGTGCTACGGGACTAGCATACAATGAGCAGTTCTTC
TRBJ1-4 | . | TRBD1 | TRBV4-1 | CASSPYRGPTTNEKLFF | TGCGCCAGCAGCCCCTACAGGGGGCCGACGACTAATGAAAAACTGTTTTTT
TRBJ2-3 | . | TRBD2 | TRBV10-3 | CAIRGTKEKDTQYF | TGTGCCATCAGAGGGACTAAGGAAAAGGATACGCAGTATTTT
TRBJ1-2 | . | . | TRBV5-1 | CASNLPPPGSFMGGYTF | TGCGCCAGCAACTTGCCTCCCCCTGGCAGTTTTATGGGTGGCTACACCTTC
TRBJ2-5 | . | TRBD1 | TRBV7-2 | CASSLDRDETRYF | TGTGCCAGCAGCTTGGACAGGGATGAGACCCGGTACTTC
TRBJ2-7 | . | . | TRBV4-2 | CASSQEYPSLYEQYF | TGTGCCAGCAGCCAAGAGTACCCTAGCCTCTACGAGCAGTACTTC
TRBJ2-4 | few | . | TRBV28 | CASSFFRGNAKNIQYF | TGTGCCAGCAGTTTCTTTAGGGGGAACGCCAAAAACATTCAGTACTTC
TRBJ2-7 | few | . | TRBV5-1 | CASSLGSGNTYEQYF | TGCGCCAGCAGCTTGGGTTCCGGGAACACCTACGAGCAGTACTTC
TRBJ2-1 | . | . | TRBV9 | CASSSRLEDEQFF | TGTGCCAGCAGCTCGAGACTAGAGGATGAGCAGTTCTTC
TRBJ2-7 | . | . | TRBV27 | CASRFQGGYEQYF | TGTGCCAGCAGATTCCAAGGCGGGTACGAGCAGTACTTC
TRBJ1-2 | . | . | TRBV28 | CASTLGTRSGYTF | TGCGCCAGCACCCTGGGGACCCGTTCAGGCTACACCTTC
TRBJ2-1 | . | . | TRBV24-1 | CATSDTPLPGMDEQFF | TGTGCCACCAGTGATACACCTCTGCCAGGGATGGATGAGCAGTTCTTC
TRBJ2-3 | . | . | TRBV5-1 | CASSLASGGGSTDTQYF | TGCGCCAGCAGCTTGGCCTCAGGTGGGGGAAGCACAGATACGCAGTATTTT
TRBJ1-5 | . | . | TRBV12-3/TRBV12-4 | CASSFLVSGSSDQPQHF | TGTGCCAGCAGTTTCTTGGTTTCGGGGAGCTCCGATCAGCCCCAGCATTTT
TRBJ1-2 | few | TRBD1 | TRBV28 | CASSFLVQGAGQDGYTF | TGTGCCAGCAGTTTTTTAGTGCAGGGGGCCGGTCAAGATGGCTACACCTTC
TRBJ1-1 | few | . | TRBV7-9 | CASSFPFIWGDNGVMSEAFF | TGTGCCAGCAGCTTCCCCTTCATTTGGGGGGACAACGGGGTAATGTCTGAAGCTTTCTTT
TRBJ1-2 | . | TRBD1 | TRBV20-1 | CSAQGQSGGYTF | TGCAGTGCCCAGGGACAGTCAGGTGGCTACACCTTC